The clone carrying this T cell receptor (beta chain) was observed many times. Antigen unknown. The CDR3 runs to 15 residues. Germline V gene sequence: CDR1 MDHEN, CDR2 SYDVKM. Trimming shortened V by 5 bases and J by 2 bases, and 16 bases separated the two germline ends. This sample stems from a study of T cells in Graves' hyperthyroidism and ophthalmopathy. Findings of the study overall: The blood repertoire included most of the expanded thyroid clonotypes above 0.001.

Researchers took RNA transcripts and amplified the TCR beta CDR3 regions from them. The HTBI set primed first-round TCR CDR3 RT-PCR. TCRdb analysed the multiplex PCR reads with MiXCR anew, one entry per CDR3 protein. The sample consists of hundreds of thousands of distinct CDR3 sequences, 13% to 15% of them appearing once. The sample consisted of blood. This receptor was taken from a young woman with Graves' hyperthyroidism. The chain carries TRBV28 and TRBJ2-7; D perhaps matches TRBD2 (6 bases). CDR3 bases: TGTGCCAGCAGTAAAAGCGGGCGGAGTGCCTACGAGCAGTACTTC. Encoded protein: CASSKSGRSAYEQYF.